What follows is one T cell receptor (beta chain) and its context. Its antigen target is currently unknown. One base away there is no much larger clone; base qualities are not given. The germline V gene supplies CDR1 KGHSY and CDR2 FQNENV. Counted from cysteine to phenylalanine, this CDR3 has 15 amino acids. Only CDR3 DNA remains: 45 bases, in frame from the first base. The germline ends are 12 bases apart after V is trimmed by 0 bases and J by 6 bases. The entry originates in a study of T cell repertoires in Merkel cell carcinoma (dated by TCRdb to the late 2010s). With regard to the full study: Patients who had received intralesional immunotherapy or systemic immune checkpoint blockade ahead of the biopsy were left out. MCPyV-specific clonotypes were first defined by tetramer sorting, cloning and paired TCR sequencing of expanded tumor-infiltrating lymphocytes. A diagnosis of MCPyV-positive Merkel cell carcinoma and successful in vitro expansion of tumor-infiltrating lymphocytes were required for inclusion. Results and caveats for the whole study, not just this receptor: No normal tissue biopsies were studied.

Every study subject tested positive for serum antibodies to T-antigen and had biopsy-confirmed Merkel cell carcinoma that was MCPyV-positive. Genomic DNA was extracted from a handful of adjacent 10-micron frozen tumor sections without any cell sorting or culture. Roughly 5 x 5 x 5 mm of tumor biopsy tissue was frozen in optimal cutting temperature compound. In the frozen biopsy, scout sections stained with hematoxylin and eosin confirmed abundant Merkel cell carcinoma and infiltrating cells. TRB CDR3 sequencing and data processing of tumor genomic DNA were performed with the immunoSEQ assay. The clones in this table, taken by TCRdb from immuneACCESS, are in-frame only. Not every clone is retained; where verified, under half of the shortfall comes from an unresolved V gene, and the cause of the rest is unknown. In this sample the table shows more than 12,000 clones, approximately 73% of which occur a single time. Jointly, the top ten make up 15% to 20% of the sample.

Sequencing was done on a sample of tumor tissue. This receptor was obtained from an adult with Merkel cell carcinoma. Rearrangement joined TRBV16 to TRBJ2-1; the D gene identity is not certain. At the DNA level, the sequence is TGTGCCAGCAGCCAATCGTCTACCTCCCTCAATGAGCAGTTCTTC. It translates as CASSQSSTSLNEQFF.